This TCR beta chain was sequenced during a study of T cells in Graves' hyperthyroidism and ophthalmopathy. From RNA transcripts, TCR beta CDR3 regions were amplified. The HTBI primer set served for first-round RT-PCR of the TCR CDR3. One entry per CDR3 protein results from TCRdb running MiXCR on the multiplex PCR reads. The table shows around 600,000 distinct CDR3 sequences, with roughly 45% occurring only once. Study-wide results and limits: Blood also held most thyroid clonotypes expanded beyond 0.001.

CDR3 length: 14 residues. Germline V gives CDR1 SGHVS, CDR2 FNYEAQ. V dropped 9 bases and J dropped 7 bases, with 21 bases sitting between them. As regards this clonotype: Its cognate antigen is unknown.

This chain links TRBV7-6 with TRBJ1-1, with D possibly matching TRBD1 (6 bases). The source is an adult man with Graves' disease, either hyperthyroidism or ophthalmopathy (not recorded which). The sample was peripheral blood or thyroid tissue (not recorded which). CDR3 protein: CASGTRGGINEAFF. The CDR3 nucleotides read TGTGCCAGTGGTACCAGGGGCGGGATTAATGAAGCTTTCTTT.